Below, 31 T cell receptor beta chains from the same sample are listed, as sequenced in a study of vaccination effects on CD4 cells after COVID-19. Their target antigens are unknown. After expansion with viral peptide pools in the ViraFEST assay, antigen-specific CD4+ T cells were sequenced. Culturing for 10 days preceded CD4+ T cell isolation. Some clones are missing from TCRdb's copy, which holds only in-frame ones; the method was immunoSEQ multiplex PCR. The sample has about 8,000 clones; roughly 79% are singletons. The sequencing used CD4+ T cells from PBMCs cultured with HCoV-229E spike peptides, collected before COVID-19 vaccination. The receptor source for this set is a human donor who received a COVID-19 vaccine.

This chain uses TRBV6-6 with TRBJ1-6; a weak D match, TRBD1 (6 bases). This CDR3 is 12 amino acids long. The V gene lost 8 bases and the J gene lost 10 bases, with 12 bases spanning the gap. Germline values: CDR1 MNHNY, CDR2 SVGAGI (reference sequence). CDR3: CASHREGSPLHF. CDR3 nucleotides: TGTGCCAGCCACAGGGAGGGCTCACCCCTCCACTTT.

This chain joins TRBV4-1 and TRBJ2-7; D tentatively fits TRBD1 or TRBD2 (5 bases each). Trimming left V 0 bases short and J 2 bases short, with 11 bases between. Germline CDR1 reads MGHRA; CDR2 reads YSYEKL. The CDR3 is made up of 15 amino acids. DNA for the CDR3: TGCGCCAGCAGCCAAGAAGGGACCGCTACCTACGAGCAGTACTTC. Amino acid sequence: CASSQEGTATYEQYF.

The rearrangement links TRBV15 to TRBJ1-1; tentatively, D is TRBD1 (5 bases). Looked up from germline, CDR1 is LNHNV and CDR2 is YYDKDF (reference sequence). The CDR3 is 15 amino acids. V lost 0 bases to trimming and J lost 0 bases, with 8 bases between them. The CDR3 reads CATSRETAMNTEAFF. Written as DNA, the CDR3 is TGTGCCACCAGCAGAGAGACAGCCATGAACACTGAAGCTTTCTTT.

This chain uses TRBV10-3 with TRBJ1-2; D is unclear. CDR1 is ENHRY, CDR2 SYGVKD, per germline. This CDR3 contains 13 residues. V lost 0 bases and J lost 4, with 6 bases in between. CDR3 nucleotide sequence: TGTGCCATCAGTGAGTCCCTTAGCTATGGCTACACCTTC. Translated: CAISESLSYGYTF.

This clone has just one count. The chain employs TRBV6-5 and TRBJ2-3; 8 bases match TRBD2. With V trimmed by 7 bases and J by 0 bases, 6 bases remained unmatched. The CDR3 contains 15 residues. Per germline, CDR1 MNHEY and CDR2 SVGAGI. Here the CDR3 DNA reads TGTGCCAGCAAGGGCGGGGGGACTAGCACAGATACGCAGTATTTT. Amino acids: CASKGGGTSTDTQYF.

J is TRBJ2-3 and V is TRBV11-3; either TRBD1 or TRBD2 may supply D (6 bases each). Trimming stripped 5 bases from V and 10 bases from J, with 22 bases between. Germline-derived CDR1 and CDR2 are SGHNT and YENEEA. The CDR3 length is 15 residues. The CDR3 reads CASSPEGGPMYSQYF. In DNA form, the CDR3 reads TGTGCCAGCAGCCCGGAGGGGGGTCCCATGTATTCGCAGTATTTT.

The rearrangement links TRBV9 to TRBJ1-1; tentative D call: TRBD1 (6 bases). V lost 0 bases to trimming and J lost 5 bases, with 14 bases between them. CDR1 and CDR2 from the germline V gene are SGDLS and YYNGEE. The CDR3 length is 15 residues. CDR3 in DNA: TGTGCCAGCAGCGTAGCTACCTCAGGGGTGACTGAAGCTTTCTTT. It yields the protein CASSVATSGVTEAFF. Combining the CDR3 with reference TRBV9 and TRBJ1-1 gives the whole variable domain DSGVTQTPKHLITATGQRVTLRCSPRSGDLSVYWYQQSLDQGLQFLIQYYNGEERAKGNILERFSAQQFPDLHSELNLSSLELGDSALYFCASSVATSGVTEAFFGQGTRLTVV.

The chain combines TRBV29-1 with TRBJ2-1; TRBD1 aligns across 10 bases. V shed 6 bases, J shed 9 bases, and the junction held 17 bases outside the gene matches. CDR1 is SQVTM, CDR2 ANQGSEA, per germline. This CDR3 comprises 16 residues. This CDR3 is CSVGGQGGTERVEQFF. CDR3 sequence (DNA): TGCAGCGTGGGAGGACAGGGGGGCACGGAAAGGGTTGAGCAGTTCTTC.

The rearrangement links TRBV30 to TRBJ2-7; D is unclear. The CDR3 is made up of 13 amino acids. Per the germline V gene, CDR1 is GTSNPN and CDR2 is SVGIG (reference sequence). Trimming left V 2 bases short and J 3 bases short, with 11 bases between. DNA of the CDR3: TGTGCCTGGAGTAAGATAGGGATCTACGAGCAGTACTTC. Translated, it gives CAWSKIGIYEQYF.

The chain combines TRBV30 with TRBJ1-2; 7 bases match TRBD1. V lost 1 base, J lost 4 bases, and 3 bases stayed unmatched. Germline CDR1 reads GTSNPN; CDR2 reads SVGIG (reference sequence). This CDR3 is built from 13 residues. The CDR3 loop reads CAWSGQGGYGYTF. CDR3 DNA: TGTGCCTGGAGTGGACAGGGCGGCTATGGCTACACCTTC.

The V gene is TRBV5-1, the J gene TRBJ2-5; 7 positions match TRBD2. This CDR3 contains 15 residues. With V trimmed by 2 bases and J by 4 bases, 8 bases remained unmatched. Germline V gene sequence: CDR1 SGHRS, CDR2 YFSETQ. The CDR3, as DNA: TGCGCCAGCAGCTTCGGCGGGAGTGGCGGAGAGACCCAGTACTTC. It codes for CASSFGGSGGETQYF.

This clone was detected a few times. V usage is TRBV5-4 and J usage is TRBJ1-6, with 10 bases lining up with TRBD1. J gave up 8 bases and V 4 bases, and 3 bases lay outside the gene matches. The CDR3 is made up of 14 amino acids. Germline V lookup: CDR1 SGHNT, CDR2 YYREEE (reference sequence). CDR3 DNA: TGTGCCAGCAGCCGAGGACAGGGGGATTCACCCCTCCACTTT. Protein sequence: CASSRGQGDSPLHF.

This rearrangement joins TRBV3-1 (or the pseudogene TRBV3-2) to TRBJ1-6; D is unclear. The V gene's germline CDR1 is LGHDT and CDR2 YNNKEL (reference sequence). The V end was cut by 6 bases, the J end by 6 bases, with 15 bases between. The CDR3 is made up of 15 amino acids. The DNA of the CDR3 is TGTGCCAGCAGGCCCCGGGGTAGTTTTAATTCACCCCTCCACTTT. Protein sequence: CASRPRGSFNSPLHF.

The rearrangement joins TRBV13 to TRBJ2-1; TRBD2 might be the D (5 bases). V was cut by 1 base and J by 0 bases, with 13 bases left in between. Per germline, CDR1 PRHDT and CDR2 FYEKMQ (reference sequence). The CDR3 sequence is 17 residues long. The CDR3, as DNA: TGTGCCAGCAGCTTAGTATCTAGCCCTAGCTCCTACAATGAGCAGTTCTTC. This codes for CASSLVSSPSSYNEQFF.

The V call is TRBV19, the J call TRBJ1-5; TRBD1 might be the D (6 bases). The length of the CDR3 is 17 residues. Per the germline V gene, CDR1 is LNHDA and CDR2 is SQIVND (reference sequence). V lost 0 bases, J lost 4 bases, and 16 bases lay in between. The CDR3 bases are TGTGCCAGTAGTATAGACGTCGCCGGGACATTGAATCAGCCCCAGCATTTT. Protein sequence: CASSIDVAGTLNQPQHF.

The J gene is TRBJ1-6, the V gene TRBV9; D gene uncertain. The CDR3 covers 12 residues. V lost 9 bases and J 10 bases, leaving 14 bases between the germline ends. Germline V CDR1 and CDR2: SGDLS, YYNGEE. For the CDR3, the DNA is TGTGCCACCCTTCCGCTTCGGTCACCCCTCCACTTT. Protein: CATLPLRSPLHF. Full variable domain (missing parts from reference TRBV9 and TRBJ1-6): DSGVTQTPKHLITATGQRVTLRCSPRSGDLSVYWYQQSLDQGLQFLIQYYNGEERAKGNILERFSAQQFPDLHSELNLSSLELGDSALYFCATLPLRSPLHFGNGTRLTVT.

CDR3 region: CASSEDGSYGYTF. The CDR3, as DNA: TGCGCCAGCAGCGAGGACGGAAGCTATGGCTACACCTTC. V and J are TRBV5-1 and TRBJ1-2; D gene uncertain. This CDR3 has 13 residues. CDR1 SGHRS and CDR2 YFSETQ come from the germline V gene. The V gene lost 4 bases and the J gene lost 4 bases, with 11 bases spanning the gap. Full variable domain (missing parts from reference TRBV5-1 and TRBJ1-2): KAGVTQTPRYLIKTRGQQVTLSCSPISGHRSVSWYQQTPGQGLQFLFEYFSETQRNKGNFPGRFSGRQFSNSRSEMNVSTLELGDSALYLCASSEDGSYGYTFGSGTRLTVV.

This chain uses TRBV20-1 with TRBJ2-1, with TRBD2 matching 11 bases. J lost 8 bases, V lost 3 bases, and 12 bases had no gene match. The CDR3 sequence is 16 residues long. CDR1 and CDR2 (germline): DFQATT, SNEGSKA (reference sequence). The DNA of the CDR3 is TGCAGTGCTAGTTTTAGCGGGAGGGCCGGACGGGATGAGCAGTTCTTC. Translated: CSASFSGRAGRDEQFF.

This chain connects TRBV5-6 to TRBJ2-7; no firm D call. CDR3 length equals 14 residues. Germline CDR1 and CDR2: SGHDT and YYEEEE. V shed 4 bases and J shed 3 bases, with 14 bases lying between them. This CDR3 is CASSAPGPFYEQYF. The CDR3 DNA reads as TGTGCCAGCAGCGCACCAGGACCCTTCTACGAGCAGTACTTC.

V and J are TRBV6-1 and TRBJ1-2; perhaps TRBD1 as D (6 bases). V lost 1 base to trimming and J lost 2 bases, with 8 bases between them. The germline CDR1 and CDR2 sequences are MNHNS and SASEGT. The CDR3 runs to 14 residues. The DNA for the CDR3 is TGTGCCAGCAGTGAAGTAGGGGGGAACTATGGCTACACCTTC. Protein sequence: CASSEVGGNYGYTF.

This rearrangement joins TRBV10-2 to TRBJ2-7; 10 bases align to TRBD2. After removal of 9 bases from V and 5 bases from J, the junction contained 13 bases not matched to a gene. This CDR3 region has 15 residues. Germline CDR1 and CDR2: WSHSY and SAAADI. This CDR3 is CASGKGAGGPHEQYF. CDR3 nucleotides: TGCGCCAGTGGGAAAGGAGCGGGGGGGCCCCACGAGCAGTACTTC.

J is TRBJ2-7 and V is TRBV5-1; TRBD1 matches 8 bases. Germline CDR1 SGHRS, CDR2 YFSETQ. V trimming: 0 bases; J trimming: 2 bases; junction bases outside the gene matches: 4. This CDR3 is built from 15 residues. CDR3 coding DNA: TGCGCCAGCAGCTTGGCCGGACAGGGTCCCTACGAGCAGTACTTC. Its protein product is CASSLAGQGPYEQYF. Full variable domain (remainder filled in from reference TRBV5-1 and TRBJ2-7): KAGVTQTPRYLIKTRGQQVTLSCSPISGHRSVSWYQQTPGQGLQFLFEYFSETQRNKGNFPGRFSGRQFSNSRSEMNVSTLELGDSALYLCASSLAGQGPYEQYFGPGTRLTVT.

CDR3: CASSRTVGPLHF. CDR3 sequence (DNA): TGTGCCAGCAGCCGCACGGTGGGACCCCTCCACTTT. The chain carries TRBV7-9 and TRBJ1-6; D is uncertain. Germline CDR1 SEHNR, CDR2 FQNEAQ (reference sequence). Trimming took 5 bases from V and 12 from J, leaving 11 bases between them. The length of the CDR3 is 12 residues.

CDR3 nucleotide sequence: TGTGCCAGCACAACAGGCAACACTGAAGCTTTCTTT. Residues: CASTTGNTEAFF. The V and J genes are TRBV7-9 and TRBJ1-1, with TRBD1 as a possible D gene (5 bases). Germline-derived CDR1 and CDR2 are SEHNR and FQNEAQ (reference sequence). This CDR3 region has 12 residues. V was shortened by 7 bases and J by 2 bases, with 8 bases between the two germline ends.

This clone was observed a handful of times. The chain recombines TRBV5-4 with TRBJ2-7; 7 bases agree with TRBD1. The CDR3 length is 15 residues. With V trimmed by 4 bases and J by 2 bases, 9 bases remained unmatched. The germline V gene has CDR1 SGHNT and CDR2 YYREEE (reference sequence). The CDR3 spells CASSPGTVPPYEQYF. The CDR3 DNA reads TGTGCCAGCAGCCCCGGGACAGTCCCTCCCTACGAGCAGTACTTC.

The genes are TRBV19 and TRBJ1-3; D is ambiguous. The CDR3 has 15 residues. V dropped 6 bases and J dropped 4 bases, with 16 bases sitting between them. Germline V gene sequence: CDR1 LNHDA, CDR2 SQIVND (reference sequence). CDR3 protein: CASRGSLRFGNTIYF. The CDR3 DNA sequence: TGTGCCAGTAGGGGCAGCCTAAGGTTCGGAAACACCATATATTTT.

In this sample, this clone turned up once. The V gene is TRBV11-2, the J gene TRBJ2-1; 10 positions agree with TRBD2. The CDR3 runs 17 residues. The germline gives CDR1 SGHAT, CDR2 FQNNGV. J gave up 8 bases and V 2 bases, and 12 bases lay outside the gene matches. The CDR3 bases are TGTGCCAGCAGCTTATTCTCGGGTAGCGGGAGGTCCGATGAGCAGTTCTTC. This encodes CASSLFSGSGRSDEQFF. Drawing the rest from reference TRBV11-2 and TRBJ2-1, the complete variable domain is EAGVAQSPRYKIIEKRQSVAFWCNPISGHATLYWYQQILGQGPKLLIQFQNNGVVDDSQLPKDRFSAERLKGVDSTLKIQPAKLEDSAVYLCASSLFSGSGRSDEQFFGPGTRLTVL.

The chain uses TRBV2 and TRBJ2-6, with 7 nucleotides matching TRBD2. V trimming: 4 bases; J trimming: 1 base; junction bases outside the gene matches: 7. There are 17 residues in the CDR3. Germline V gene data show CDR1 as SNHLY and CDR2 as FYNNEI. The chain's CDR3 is CASSGLGLLSGANVLTF. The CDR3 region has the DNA TGTGCCAGCAGTGGACTGGGACTACTATCTGGGGCCAACGTCCTGACTTTC.

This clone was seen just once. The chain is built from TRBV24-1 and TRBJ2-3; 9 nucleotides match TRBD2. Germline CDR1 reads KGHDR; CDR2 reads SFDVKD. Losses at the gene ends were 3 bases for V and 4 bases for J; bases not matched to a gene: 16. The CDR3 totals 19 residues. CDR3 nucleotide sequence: TGTGCCACCAGTGATCCGACTAGCGGTTTAGTCTTCGGAGCAGATACGCAGTATTTT. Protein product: CATSDPTSGLVFGADTQYF.

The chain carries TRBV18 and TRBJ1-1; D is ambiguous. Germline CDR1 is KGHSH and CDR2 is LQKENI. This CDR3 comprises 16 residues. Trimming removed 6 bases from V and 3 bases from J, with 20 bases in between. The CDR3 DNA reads TGTGCCAGCTCGCCAGCCGGACCGGGATCGGACACTGAAGCTTTCTTT. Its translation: CASSPAGPGSDTEAFF.

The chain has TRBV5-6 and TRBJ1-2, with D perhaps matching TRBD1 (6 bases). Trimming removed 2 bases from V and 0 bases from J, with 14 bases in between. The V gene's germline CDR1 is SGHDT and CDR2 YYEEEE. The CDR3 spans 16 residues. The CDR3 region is CASSFQRGRTNYGYTF. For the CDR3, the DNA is TGTGCCAGCAGCTTCCAGCGGGGGCGGACTAACTATGGCTACACCTTC.